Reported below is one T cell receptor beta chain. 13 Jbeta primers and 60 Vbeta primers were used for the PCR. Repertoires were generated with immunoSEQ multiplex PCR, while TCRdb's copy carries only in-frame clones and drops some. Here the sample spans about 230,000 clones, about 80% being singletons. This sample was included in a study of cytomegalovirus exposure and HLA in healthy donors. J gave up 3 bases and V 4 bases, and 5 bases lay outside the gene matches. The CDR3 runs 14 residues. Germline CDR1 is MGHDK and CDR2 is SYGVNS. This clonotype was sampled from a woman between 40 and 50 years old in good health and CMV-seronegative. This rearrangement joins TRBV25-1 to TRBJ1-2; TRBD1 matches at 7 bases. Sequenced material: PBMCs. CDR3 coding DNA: TGTGCCAGCAGTGTAACCACAGGGGACTATGGCTACACCTTC. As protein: CASSVTTGDYGYTF.